This TCR beta chain was identified during a study of T cells in women clearing cervical HPV infection. Study-level findings and limits: Each sample's T-cell count was unknown, possibly confounding richness. TRBV6-7 relative abundance averaged roughly 0.099% in cases and 0.15% to 0.2% in controls.

As concerns this clone: Its specificity is not known. The read finishes 3 residues shy of the CDR3 end, and the germline J gene is used to complete it.

This table comes from immunoSEQ multiplex PCR, and its TCRdb copy is limited to in-frame clones, with some not included. The sample's table shows roughly 36,000 clones. V shed 5 bases and J 1 base; nucleotides not matched to a gene: 2. Germline V CDR1 and CDR2: SGHVS, FNYEAQ. The CDR3 has 15 residues. This sequence was found in a woman aged 18-70 years with a cervical HPV16 infection that either progressed to CIN3+ or cleared (not recorded which). Sequenced material: blood buffy coat. The rearrangement uses TRBV7-6 and TRBJ2-7; 13 bases match TRBD2. CDR3 loop: CASSRTSGGSYEQYF. The covered CDR3 bases are TGTGCCAGCAGCCGGACTAGCGGGGGTTCCTACGAG.